These T cell receptor beta chains were read from a single sample in a study of response to subunit inactivated influenza vaccine. In TCRdb, the RT-PCR reads were re-called with MiXCR into one record per CDR3 protein. The sample shows around 200,000 distinct CDR3 sequences, 12% of them seen only once. These data were also filed under a second study, of T cells expressing NK-cell markers.

This sample comprised CD8+ T cells sorted from PBMCs, obtained 12 days after vaccination. These receptors were collected from a man between 45 and 60 years old who received an inactivated influenza vaccine. The CDR3 runs from the conserved cysteine through the conserved F or W. A D gene is named only where the DNA matches it firmly. Clone size is given for some rows only: seen once, a few or many times, or a class if the clone is expanded.

clone_size	v_call	j_call	d_call	cdr3_nt	cdr3_aa
few	TRBV6-2/TRBV6-3	TRBJ2-7	TRBD1	TGTGCCAGCAGCCCGATCGGGACAGGGCATTACGAGCAGTACTTC	CASSPIGTGHYEQYF
NA	TRBV3-1	TRBJ2-3	NA	TGTGCCAGCACCCAAGGCAGGGAACTGGATACGCAGTATTTT	CASTQGRELDTQYF
few	TRBV10-3	TRBJ1-1	NA	TGTGCCATCAGTGAACCCTGGCAGGCGGACACTGAAGCTTTCTTT	CAISEPWQADTEAFF
many	TRBV13	TRBJ2-7	TRBD1	TGTGCCAGCAGCCCGACAGGGGGATCCTACGAGCAGTACTTC	CASSPTGGSYEQYF
NA	TRBV7-2	TRBJ1-1	NA	TGTGCCAGCAGCTGGAGGGAAAACAGCCTGAACACTGAAGCTTTCTTT	CASSWRENSLNTEAFF
NA	TRBV5-1	TRBJ2-2	NA	TGCGCCAGCAGCGGAACAGGCGCGAACACCGGGGGGCTGTTTTTT	CASSGTGANTGGLFF
few	TRBV7-9	TRBJ2-1	TRBD2	TGTGCCAGCAGCGTTAGCGGGATTGGCTACAATGAGCAGTTCTTC	CASSVSGIGYNEQFF
few	TRBV19	TRBJ2-7	NA	TGTGCAGCGATGAGCGACCGGGAGTACTTC	CAAMSDREYF
NA	TRBV24-1	TRBJ2-2	NA	TGTGCTACGGGGCGGGAGAACACCGGGGAGCTGTTTTTT	CATGRENTGELFF
NA	TRBV4-3	TRBJ2-3	TRBD2	TGCGCCAGCAGAAAGGGAGGGCCGCCAGATACGCAGTATTTT	CASRKGGPPDTQYF
few	TRBV4-2	TRBJ2-7	NA	TGTGCCAGCAGCCAACGCCACGGCGAAGTCACCTACGAGCAGTACTTC	CASSQRHGEVTYEQYF
NA	TRBV6-2/TRBV6-3	TRBJ2-5	NA	TGTGCCAGCAGTTACTCTTTGAACCAAGAGACCCAGTACTTC	CASSYSLNQETQYF
NA	TRBV28	TRBJ2-1	NA	TGTGCCAGCAGTTCAAGACTGGACGTTCCGTTCTTC	CASSSRLDVPFF
few	TRBV4-1	TRBJ1-2	TRBD1	TGCGCCAGCAGCCAAGTGCGGACAGGGGATGGCTACACCTTC	CASSQVRTGDGYTF
NA	TRBV5-1	TRBJ2-5	TRBD2	TGCGCCAGCAGTCGGCGGGGGGGCCTTCCCCTCCCCCAAGAGACCCAGTACTTC	CASSRRGGLPLPQETQYF
NA	TRBV6-1	TRBJ2-2	NA	TGTGCCAGCGCCGCGTTTTGGGGCGACACCGGGGAGCTGTTTTTT	CASAAFWGDTGELFF
few	TRBV15	TRBJ1-2	NA	TGTGCCACCAGCAGAGGAACGGCCATGACCTATGGCTACACCTTC	CATSRGTAMTYGYTF
NA	TRBV7-2	TRBJ2-1	NA	TGTGCCAGCAGCGTTCGGGACATGTACAATGAGCAGTTCTTC	CASSVRDMYNEQFF
few	TRBV7-6	TRBJ2-7	TRBD2	TGTGCCAGCTCCGGGACTAGCGTTGGCGAGCAGTACTTC	CASSGTSVGEQYF
NA	TRBV7-9	TRBJ2-7	NA	TGTGCCAGCAGGGATGCCAGGGACGAGCAGTACTTC	CASRDARDEQYF
few	TRBV3-1	TRBJ1-5	NA	TGTGCCAGCAGCCATCGTGGCAATCAGCCCCAGCATTTT	CASSHRGNQPQHF
few	TRBV20-1	TRBJ1-5	NA	TGCAGTGCTTGGCGTGCTGGGGAGGCGTTAGATCAGCCCCAGCATTTT	CSAWRAGEALDQPQHF
NA	TRBV6-2/TRBV6-3	TRBJ2-2	NA	TGTGCCGTACAGGGTCAGAGCACCGGGGAGCTGTTTTTT	CAVQGQSTGELFF
many	TRBV27	TRBJ2-3	NA	TGTGCCAGCAGCCAGTTAGTACGGTCAGATACGCAGTATTTT	CASSQLVRSDTQYF
NA	TRBV29-1	TRBJ2-2	NA	TGCAGCGTTGCTCTGGGTACCGGGGAGCTGTTTTTT	CSVALGTGELFF
NA	TRBV7-2	TRBJ1-2	NA	TGTGCCAGCAGCCCCTGGCCCGATAAAGGCTACACCTTC	CASSPWPDKGYTF
NA	TRBV15	TRBJ2-1	TRBD2	TGTGCCACCAGCCGGAGGGACTACAATGAGCCGTTCTTC	CATSRRDYNEPFF
NA	TRBV11-2	TRBJ2-1	TRBD2	TGTGCCAGCAGCTGGGGGGGAACGGGGGAATACAATGAGCAGTTCTTC	CASSWGGTGEYNEQFF
NA	TRBV11-2	TRBJ2-3	TRBD2	TGTGCCAGCAGCTCAAGTCCACTAGCGGTCGGTACAGATACGCAGTATTTT	CASSSSPLAVGTDTQYF
NA	TRBV12-3/TRBV12-4	TRBJ2-3	TRBD2	TGTGCCAGCAGTACGACTAGCGGGGGGCCTACAGATACGCAGTATTTT	CASSTTSGGPTDTQYF
NA	TRBV27	TRBJ2-3	TRBD2	TGTGCCAGCAGTGCAGGACCAGCGGGGGGCCCAGATACGCAGTATTTT	CASSAGPAGGPDTQYF
NA	TRBV15	TRBJ2-1	TRBD2	TGTGCCACCAGCAGAGATCAAGGGCGGGAGCCATACAATGAGCAGTTCTTC	CATSRDQGREPYNEQFF
few	TRBV7-3	TRBJ2-7	NA	TGTGCCAGCAGCCAAAATAGGGCCAGCTTCTACGAGCAGTACTTC	CASSQNRASFYEQYF
few	TRBV19	TRBJ2-1	NA	TGTGCCAGTAGTATCGCCGTTGAGGTCAGTGAGCAGTTCTTC	CASSIAVEVSEQFF
few	TRBV12-3/TRBV12-4	TRBJ2-5	NA	TGTGCCAGCAGGGATGACAGGGAGGGAGAGACCCAGTACTTC	CASRDDREGETQYF
few	TRBV7-9	TRBJ2-3	TRBD1	TGTGCCAGCAGCTCCGCGGCCAGGGGGTCGGACACAGATACGCAGTATTTT	CASSSAARGSDTDTQYF
NA	TRBV6-4	TRBJ2-3	TRBD2	TGTGCCAGCAGTCCCCTGGGACTAGCGGGGGTCCTAGATACAGATACGCAGTATTTT	CASSPLGLAGVLDTDTQYF
many	TRBV9	TRBJ2-7	NA	TGTGCCAGCAGCGGCGGACAAACCTACGAGCAGTACTTC	CASSGGQTYEQYF
few	TRBV14	TRBJ2-1	NA	TGTGCCAGCAGCCCACACAGGAATGAGCAGTTCTTC	CASSPHRNEQFF
NA	TRBV7-9	TRBJ2-1	NA	TGTGCCAGCAGCCAGGGGAGGGACGAGCAGTTCTTC	CASSQGRDEQFF
few	TRBV6-5	TRBJ1-4	NA	TGTGCCAGCAGTTACTCGTTTCGGGAAGATAATGAAAAACTGTTTTTT	CASSYSFREDNEKLFF
NA	TRBV20-1	TRBJ2-1	NA	TGCAGTGCACCTAGCTTGGGCGAGCAGTTCTTC	CSAPSLGEQFF
NA	TRBV28	TRBJ2-3	NA	TGTGCCAGCAGCCTGGACAGGGTTAGGGAGCGGGGACACACAGATACGCAGTATTTT	CASSLDRVRERGHTDTQYF
few	TRBV20-1	TRBJ2-1	TRBD2	TGCAGTGCTAGTCCGGGGGAGGGCCTCTACAATGAGCAGTTCTTC	CSASPGEGLYNEQFF
few	TRBV15	TRBJ2-7	TRBD2	TGTGCCACCAGCAGAGGTAGCGGGGGAGACGAGCAGTACTTC	CATSRGSGGDEQYF
few	TRBV11-2	TRBJ2-1	NA	TGTGCCAGCAGCTTAGTACTGGGACCAGAGGGCCCATACAATGAGCAGTTCTTC	CASSLVLGPEGPYNEQFF
NA	TRBV15	TRBJ1-1	NA	TGTGCCACCAGCAGAGATTTCAACAGGGTGGGTCCTGAAGCTTTCTTT	CATSRDFNRVGPEAFF
NA	TRBV11-2	TRBJ2-1	TRBD2	TGTGCCAGCAGCTTTTGGCCTAGCGGGAGACCCCGTTCCTACAATGAGCAGTTCTTC	CASSFWPSGRPRSYNEQFF
few	TRBV10-3	TRBJ2-7	NA	TGTGCCATCAGGGGCGGTGACTCCTACGAGCAGTACTTC	CAIRGGDSYEQYF